What follows are 16 T cell receptor beta chains derived from one specimen sequenced in a study of blood T cell repertoires in COVID-19. Profiled with immunoSEQ multiplex PCR; TCRdb holds only in-frame clones, not every one. The sample records fewer than 250,000 clones, approximately 89% being singletons. Sequencing was performed on peripheral blood. Receptor source: a woman aged 35 to 49 with acute or convalescent COVID-19.

The chain uses TRBV4-1 and TRBJ2-1; a weak D match, TRBD1 (6 bases). CDR3 length: 13 amino acids. Germline V lookup: CDR1 MGHRA, CDR2 YSYEKL. V lost 5 bases to trimming and J lost 8 bases, with 13 bases between them. The CDR3 loop is CASSIQGGHEQFF. Written as DNA, the CDR3 is TGCGCCAGCAGCATTCAAGGGGGTCATGAGCAGTTCTTC.

This clone showed up just a few times. The rearrangement uses TRBV4-1 and TRBJ1-5; 10 positions match TRBD1. Per the germline V gene, CDR1 is MGHRA and CDR2 is YSYEKL. Trimming took 1 base from V and 6 from J; bases not matched to a gene: 15. This CDR3 is built from 19 residues. CDR3 coding DNA: TGCGCCAGCAGCCAAGCCGGGACAGGGGTTGAGTTCAGGATTCAGCCCCAGCATTTT. Amino acid sequence: CASSQAGTGVEFRIQPQHF.

This clone was seen a few times. The rearrangement links TRBV5-4 to TRBJ1-2; 8 bases match TRBD1. CDR1 is SGHNT and CDR2 is YYREEE in the germline V gene (reference sequence). V shed 0 bases and J 6 bases; nucleotides not matched to a gene: 10. CDR3 length: 16 amino acids. This CDR3 is CASSLATRGLWDGYTF. CDR3 nucleotide sequence: TGTGCCAGCAGCTTGGCCACCAGGGGGCTTTGGGATGGCTACACCTTC.

The genes are TRBV10-3 and TRBJ1-2; TRBD1 matches at 9 bases. After removal of 6 bases from V and 6 bases from J, the junction contained 5 bases not matched to a gene. Germline lookup yields CDR1 ENHRY and CDR2 SYGVKD. The CDR3 runs 13 residues. CDR3 sequence: CAISLRDRDGYTF. The CDR3 region has the DNA TGTGCCATCAGCCTCCGGGACAGGGATGGCTACACCTTC.

Details on this clone: Other nucleotide sequences in the sample specify the same CDR3. The rearrangement links TRBV7-9 to TRBJ1-1; no definite D call. The V and J ends lost 4 bases and 8 bases respectively, with 8 bases between them. The CDR3 consists of 11 residues. Germline V gene lookup returns CDR1 SEHNR and CDR2 FQNEAQ (reference sequence). Here the CDR3 DNA reads TGTGCCAGCAGCTCCCAGTTCGAAGCTTTCTTT. This encodes CASSSQFEAFF.

The table lists this clone with a count of one. The genes are TRBV9 and TRBJ1-6, with TRBD1 as a possible D gene (6 bases). This CDR3 has 16 residues. Germline V gives CDR1 SGDLS, CDR2 YYNGEE. The V and J ends lost 3 bases and 0 bases respectively, with 10 bases between them. This CDR3 is CASSAQGFSYNSPLHF. As DNA, the CDR3 is TGTGCCAGCAGCGCACAGGGATTCTCCTATAATTCACCCCTCCACTTT.

The rearrangement links TRBV5-8 to TRBJ2-5; TRBD1 might be the D (5 bases). This CDR3 comprises 14 residues. The V end was cut by 3 bases, the J end by 1 base, with 10 bases between. Germline values: CDR1 SGHTS, CDR2 YDEGEE. The CDR3 DNA follows: TGTGCCAGCAGCTCCCGACAGATCCAAGAGACCCAGTACTTC. Amino acids: CASSSRQIQETQYF.

The chain recombines TRBV13 with TRBJ2-1, with TRBD2 matching 9 bases. Looked up from germline, CDR1 is PRHDT and CDR2 is FYEKMQ (reference sequence). CDR3 size: 18 residues. Trimming cost V 3 bases and J 0 bases; bases outside gene matches: 9. In DNA form, the CDR3 reads TGTGCCAGCAGCTTGTTAATAGCGGGGGTTAGCTCCTACAATGAGCAGTTCTTC. Amino acid sequence: CASSLLIAGVSSYNEQFF. Using reference TRBV13 and TRBJ2-1 for the parts outside the CDR3, the full variable domain is AAGVIQSPRHLIKEKRETATLKCYPIPRHDTVYWYQQGPGQDPQFLISFYEKMQSDKGSIPDRFSAQQFSDYHSELNMSSLELGDSALYFCASSLLIAGVSSYNEQFFGPGTRLTVL.

J is TRBJ1-1 and V is TRBV2, with TRBD1 matching over 9 bases. V lost 10 bases and J lost 1; bases outside the gene matches: 4. The length of the CDR3 is 13 residues. Looked up from germline, CDR1 is SNHLY and CDR2 is FYNNEI. CDR3 amino acids: CATEGQGNTEAFF. CDR3 DNA sequence: TGTGCCACCGAGGGACAGGGGAACACTGAAGCTTTCTTT.

The CDR3: CATSDRGRYEQYV. CDR3 in DNA: TGTGCCACCAGTGACAGGGGGCGCTACGAGCAGTACGTC. J is TRBJ2-7 and V is TRBV24-1; 8 nucleotides align to TRBD1. The germline V gene encodes CDR1 KGHDR and CDR2 SFDVKD. The ends lost 4 bases at V and 3 bases at J; junction bases unmatched: 1. This CDR3 region has 13 residues.

This rearrangement joins TRBV30 to TRBJ1-5; D call uncertain. The CDR3 has 16 amino acids. Germline-derived CDR1 and CDR2 are GTSNPN and SVGIG (reference sequence). V lost 3 bases and J lost 0, with 15 bases in between. The CDR3 sequence: CAWSKKTSYSNQPQHF. CDR3 nucleotides: TGTGCCTGGAGCAAAAAGACATCCTATAGCAATCAGCCCCAGCATTTT.

V usage is TRBV2 and J usage is TRBJ2-7, with a weak D call TRBD2 (5 bases). Trimming shortened V by 3 bases and J by 0 bases, and 12 bases separated the two germline ends. This CDR3 contains 15 residues. Per the germline V gene, CDR1 is SNHLY and CDR2 is FYNNEI. Written as DNA, the CDR3 is TGTGCCAGCAGTGAGTTTGGAGGCAGCTCCTACGAGCAGTACGTC. It yields the protein CASSEFGGSSYEQYV.

V usage is TRBV4-2 and J usage is TRBJ1-3; D unresolved. This CDR3 comprises 14 residues. V lost 4 bases and J lost 2, with 9 bases in between. Germline V lookup: CDR1 LGHNA, CDR2 YNFKEQ. Here the CDR3 reads CASSPVGAGNTIYF. CDR3 nucleotide sequence: TGTGCCAGCAGCCCGGTTGGAGCTGGAAACACCATATATTTT.

This chain connects TRBV11-2 to TRBJ1-5, with D unclear. Per the germline V gene, CDR1 is SGHAT and CDR2 is FQNNGV. Deletions cut 2 bases from V and 6 bases from J, with 11 bases between. There are 14 residues in the CDR3. In DNA form, the CDR3 reads TGTGCCAGCAGCTTATCGTCGGGGTCTCAGCCCCAGCATTTT. It is translated as CASSLSSGSQPQHF.

This chain links TRBV30 with TRBJ1-1, with TRBD1 matching 8 bases. The germline gives CDR1 GTSNPN, CDR2 SVGIG (reference sequence). V was pared by 1 base and J by 0 bases, with 4 bases of the junction left unmatched. This CDR3 is built from 15 residues. The CDR3 DNA reads as TGTGCCTGGAGTGCCCGGACAGGGCTGAACACTGAAGCTTTCTTT. Its translation: CAWSARTGLNTEAFF.

The chain links TRBV2 to TRBJ1-1, with 10 bases identical to TRBD1. The CDR3 consists of 12 residues. The ends lost 6 bases at V and 11 bases at J; junction bases unmatched: 6. Germline V gene sequence: CDR1 SNHLY, CDR2 FYNNEI. The CDR3 nucleotides are TGTGCCAGCAGGACTGACAGGGGGCGGGCTTTCTTT. Protein: CASRTDRGRAFF.